This is a list of T cell receptor beta chains from one sample in a study of shared clonotypes between healthy human individuals. Generated by immunoSEQ multiplex PCR, the TCRdb table keeps only in-frame clones and is missing some. The top ten clones hold roughly 0.39% of a sample with some 2,500,000 clones, 80% to 95% of them seen once. Sequencing was done on a sample of naive CD4+ T cells from PBMCs. Source of these receptors: a man younger than 30 in good health. Some clones in this sample may be carry-over from other donors' samples. Both conserved end residues are part of each CDR3. A D gene is named only where the DNA matches it firmly. Rows give clone size only sometimes, using once, few, many, or a class for an expanded clone.

v_gene: TRBV4-3; j_gene: TRBJ2-2; abundance: -; d_gene: TRBD1; CDR3aa: CASSQEAGTDNTGELFF; CDR3nt: TGCGCCAGCAGCCAAGAAGCTGGGACAGACAACACCGGGGAGCTGTTTTTT
v_gene: TRBV9; j_gene: TRBJ2-3; abundance: -; d_gene: TRBD2; CDR3aa: CASSVVGLAADTQYF; CDR3nt: TGTGCCAGCAGCGTAGTTGGACTAGCAGCAGATACGCAGTATTTT
v_gene: TRBV15; j_gene: TRBJ1-3; abundance: -; d_gene: -; CDR3aa: CATIGSGRSGNTIYF; CDR3nt: TGTGCCACCATTGGGTCTGGGAGATCCGGAAACACCATATATTTT
v_gene: TRBV6-5; j_gene: TRBJ2-1; abundance: -; d_gene: -; CDR3aa: CASWGAKYSYNEQFF; CDR3nt: TGTGCCAGCTGGGGGGCTAAATACTCCTACAATGAGCAGTTCTTC
v_gene: TRBV5-6; j_gene: TRBJ2-5; abundance: -; d_gene: -; CDR3aa: CASSLVLGGQETQYF; CDR3nt: TGTGCCAGCAGCTTGGTTCTGGGGGGCCAAGAGACCCAGTACTTC
v_gene: TRBV7-3; j_gene: TRBJ2-1; abundance: -; d_gene: TRBD1; CDR3aa: CASSLTRDRVNEQFF; CDR3nt: TGTGCCAGCAGCTTAACCCGGGACAGGGTTAATGAGCAGTTCTTC
v_gene: TRBV7-3; j_gene: TRBJ2-7; abundance: -; d_gene: -; CDR3aa: CASSLMSGYEQYF; CDR3nt: TGTGCCAGCAGCTTGATGAGCGGGTACGAGCAGTACTTC
v_gene: TRBV9; j_gene: TRBJ1-1; abundance: -; d_gene: -; CDR3aa: CASSVGGRGNTEAFF; CDR3nt: TGTGCCAGCAGCGTCGGGGGGCGCGGGAACACTGAAGCTTTCTTT
v_gene: TRBV5-1; j_gene: TRBJ2-3; abundance: once; d_gene: -; CDR3aa: CASSKVSTDTQYF; CDR3nt: TGCGCCAGCAGCAAGGTTAGCACAGATACGCAGTATTTT
v_gene: TRBV28; j_gene: TRBJ2-3; abundance: -; d_gene: -; CDR3aa: CASSFMPGGAVVGDTDTQYF; CDR3nt: TGTGCCAGCAGTTTTATGCCCGGGGGCGCGGTGGTTGGTGACACAGATACGCAGTATTTT
v_gene: TRBV6-4; j_gene: TRBJ2-1; abundance: -; d_gene: -; CDR3aa: CASSDSGLLNYNEQFF; CDR3nt: TGTGCCAGCAGTGACTCGGGCTTACTGAACTACAATGAGCAGTTCTTC
v_gene: TRBV15; j_gene: TRBJ1-2; abundance: -; d_gene: -; CDR3aa: CATSRDQGGYTF; CDR3nt: TGTGCCACCAGCAGAGATCAGGGTGGCTACACCTTC
v_gene: TRBV6-1; j_gene: TRBJ1-5; abundance: -; d_gene: -; CDR3aa: CASSKWDYQPQHF; CDR3nt: TGTGCCAGCAGTAAATGGGATTATCAGCCCCAGCATTTT
v_gene: TRBV5-6; j_gene: TRBJ2-1; abundance: -; d_gene: TRBD2; CDR3aa: CASSPGSGRAYNEQFF; CDR3nt: TGTGCCAGCAGCCCCGGTAGCGGGAGGGCCTACAATGAGCAGTTCTTC
v_gene: TRBV28; j_gene: TRBJ1-5; abundance: -; d_gene: -; CDR3aa: CATSRTHNQPQHF; CDR3nt: TGTGCCACCAGTCGGACCCACAATCAGCCCCAGCATTTT
v_gene: TRBV4-2; j_gene: TRBJ1-2; abundance: -; d_gene: -; CDR3aa: CASSQDRDDYYGYTF; CDR3nt: TGTGCCAGCAGCCAAGACAGGGACGATTACTATGGCTACACCTTC
v_gene: TRBV13; j_gene: TRBJ1-4; abundance: -; d_gene: TRBD1; CDR3aa: CASSYGTGVSEKLFF; CDR3nt: TGTGCCAGCAGCTACGGGACAGGGGTTAGTGAAAAACTGTTTTTT
v_gene: TRBV5-1; j_gene: TRBJ1-1; abundance: few; d_gene: TRBD1; CDR3aa: CASNQGQDRNTEAFF; CDR3nt: TGCGCCAGCAACCAAGGACAGGACAGGAACACTGAAGCTTTCTTT
v_gene: TRBV1; j_gene: TRBJ2-5; abundance: -; d_gene: -; CDR3aa: CTSSQCETQYF; CDR3nt: TGCACCAGCAGCCAATGTGAGACCCAGTACTTC
v_gene: TRBV13; j_gene: TRBJ2-4; abundance: -; d_gene: -; CDR3aa: CASSWDGRAKNIQYF; CDR3nt: TGTGCCAGCAGCTGGGACGGAAGAGCCAAAAACATTCAGTACTTC
v_gene: TRBV7-6; j_gene: TRBJ1-1; abundance: -; d_gene: -; CDR3aa: CASSNRAQRLTSEAFF; CDR3nt: TGTGCCAGCAGCAACCGGGCCCAGAGGCTGACATCTGAAGCTTTCTTT
v_gene: TRBV25-1; j_gene: TRBJ1-2; abundance: -; d_gene: -; CDR3aa: CASTPRIGLDGYTF; CDR3nt: TGTGCCAGCACCCCCAGGATTGGGTTAGATGGCTACACCTTC
v_gene: TRBV28; j_gene: TRBJ2-7; abundance: -; d_gene: -; CDR3aa: CASSLAPYEQYF; CDR3nt: TGTGCCAGCAGTCTCGCCCCGTACGAGCAGTACTTC
v_gene: TRBV29-1; j_gene: TRBJ1-2; abundance: -; d_gene: -; CDR3aa: CSAPGGNYGYTF; CDR3nt: TGCAGCGCCCCCGGTGGAAACTATGGCTACACCTTC
v_gene: TRBV4-3; j_gene: TRBJ1-2; abundance: -; d_gene: TRBD1; CDR3aa: CASSQHRGSGYGYTF; CDR3nt: TGCGCCAGCAGCCAGCACAGGGGATCTGGCTATGGCTACACCTTC
v_gene: TRBV14; j_gene: TRBJ1-3; abundance: -; d_gene: -; CDR3aa: CASSWGFGNTIYF; CDR3nt: TGTGCCAGCAGCTGGGGGTTTGGAAACACCATATATTTT
v_gene: TRBV10-3; j_gene: TRBJ2-2; abundance: -; d_gene: TRBD1; CDR3aa: CATTQGQPNTGELFF; CDR3nt: TGTGCCACCACCCAGGGACAGCCGAACACCGGGGAGCTGTTTTTT
v_gene: TRBV28; j_gene: TRBJ2-4; abundance: -; d_gene: TRBD1; CDR3aa: CASITGGAQLGIQYF; CDR3nt: TGTGCCTCTATCACAGGGGGCGCCCAACTAGGCATTCAGTACTTC
v_gene: TRBV7-3; j_gene: TRBJ2-1; abundance: -; d_gene: TRBD2; CDR3aa: CASSLTRGETNEQFF; CDR3nt: TGTGCCAGCAGCTTAACCCGGGGGGAAACGAATGAGCAGTTCTTC
v_gene: TRBV4-2; j_gene: TRBJ1-6; abundance: once; d_gene: -; CDR3aa: CASSQAGLRNSPLHF; CDR3nt: TGTGCCAGCAGCCAAGCAGGGCTGCGTAATTCACCCCTCCACTTT
v_gene: TRBV11-1; j_gene: TRBJ1-1; abundance: -; d_gene: -; CDR3aa: CASSIRTGATEAFF; CDR3nt: TGTGCCAGCAGCATTCGGACCGGGGCCACTGAAGCTTTCTTT
v_gene: TRBV7-2; j_gene: TRBJ2-5; abundance: -; d_gene: TRBD2; CDR3aa: CASSRWGAAGVGETQYF; CDR3nt: TGTGCCAGCAGCCGGTGGGGGGCAGCGGGAGTCGGAGAGACCCAGTACTTC
v_gene: TRBV7-2; j_gene: TRBJ1-1; abundance: -; d_gene: TRBD1; CDR3aa: CASSITGGTEAFF; CDR3nt: TGTGCCAGCAGCATCACAGGGGGCACTGAAGCTTTCTTT
v_gene: TRBV29-1; j_gene: TRBJ2-3; abundance: once; d_gene: -; CDR3aa: CSVAPGGTDTQYF; CDR3nt: TGCAGCGTGGCACCCGGGGGCACAGATACGCAGTATTTT
v_gene: TRBV6-5; j_gene: TRBJ2-5; abundance: -; d_gene: TRBD1; CDR3aa: CASSRTGTGQETQYF; CDR3nt: TGTGCCAGCAGTCGTACTGGGACAGGGCAAGAGACCCAGTACTTC
v_gene: TRBV11-2; j_gene: TRBJ2-3; abundance: -; d_gene: -; CDR3aa: CASSLGPGDTQYF; CDR3nt: TGTGCCAGCAGCTTAGGGCCCGGAGATACGCAGTATTTT
v_gene: TRBV19; j_gene: TRBJ2-5; abundance: -; d_gene: -; CDR3aa: CASSTPALGQETQYF; CDR3nt: TGTGCCAGTAGTACCCCGGCACTTGGGCAAGAGACCCAGTACTTC
v_gene: TRBV5-1; j_gene: TRBJ2-1; abundance: -; d_gene: -; CDR3aa: CASSLDPRAGLNEQFF; CDR3nt: TGCGCCAGCAGCTTGGACCCCCGGGCGGGCCTAAATGAGCAGTTCTTC
v_gene: TRBV6-4; j_gene: TRBJ2-5; abundance: -; d_gene: TRBD2; CDR3aa: CASSAPGLAGYSETQYF; CDR3nt: TGTGCCAGCAGTGCTCCCGGACTAGCGGGATACAGTGAGACCCAGTACTTC
v_gene: TRBV2; j_gene: TRBJ1-1; abundance: once; d_gene: TRBD1; CDR3aa: CASSLTGVGTEAFF; CDR3nt: TGTGCCAGCAGCCTAACAGGGGTGGGAACTGAAGCTTTCTTT
v_gene: TRBV11-3; j_gene: TRBJ1-3; abundance: -; d_gene: -; CDR3aa: CASSPRPWGAGNTIYF; CDR3nt: TGTGCCAGCAGCCCTAGGCCGTGGGGGGCTGGAAACACCATATATTTT
v_gene: TRBV14; j_gene: TRBJ1-2; abundance: once; d_gene: TRBD1; CDR3aa: CASSPDRGYGYTF; CDR3nt: TGTGCCAGCAGCCCCGACAGGGGCTATGGCTACACCTTC
v_gene: TRBV7-2; j_gene: TRBJ1-4; abundance: -; d_gene: TRBD1; CDR3aa: CASSLYRGVSNEKLFF; CDR3nt: TGTGCCAGCAGCTTATACAGGGGAGTCTCTAATGAAAAACTGTTTTTT
v_gene: TRBV15; j_gene: TRBJ2-7; abundance: -; d_gene: -; CDR3aa: CATSRGQGRDEQYF; CDR3nt: TGTGCCACCAGCAGAGGACAGGGGAGGGACGAGCAGTACTTC
v_gene: TRBV5-4; j_gene: TRBJ1-2; abundance: -; d_gene: TRBD1; CDR3aa: CASSLGQGNYGYTF; CDR3nt: TGTGCCAGCAGCTTGGGACAGGGGAACTATGGCTACACCTTC